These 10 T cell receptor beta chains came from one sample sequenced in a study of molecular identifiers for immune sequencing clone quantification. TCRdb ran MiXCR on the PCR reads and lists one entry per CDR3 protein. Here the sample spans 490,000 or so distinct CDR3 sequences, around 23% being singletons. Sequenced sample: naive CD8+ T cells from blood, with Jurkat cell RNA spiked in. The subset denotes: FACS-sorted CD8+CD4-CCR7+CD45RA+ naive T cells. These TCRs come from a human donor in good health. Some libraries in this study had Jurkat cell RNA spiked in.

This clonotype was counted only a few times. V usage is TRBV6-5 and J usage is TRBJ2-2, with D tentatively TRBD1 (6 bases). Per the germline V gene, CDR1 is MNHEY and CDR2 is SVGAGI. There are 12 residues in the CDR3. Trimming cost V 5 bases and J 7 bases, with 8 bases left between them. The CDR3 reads CASSADSGELFF. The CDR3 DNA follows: TGTGCCAGCAGTGCGGACAGCGGGGAGCTGTTTTTT.

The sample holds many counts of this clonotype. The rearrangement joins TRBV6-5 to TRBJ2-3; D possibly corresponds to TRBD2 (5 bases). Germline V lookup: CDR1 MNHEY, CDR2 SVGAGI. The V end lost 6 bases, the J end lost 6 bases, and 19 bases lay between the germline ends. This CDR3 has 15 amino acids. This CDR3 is CASSKLVERADTQYF. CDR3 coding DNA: TGTGCCAGCAGCAAGTTGGTCGAGAGGGCTGATACGCAGTATTTT.

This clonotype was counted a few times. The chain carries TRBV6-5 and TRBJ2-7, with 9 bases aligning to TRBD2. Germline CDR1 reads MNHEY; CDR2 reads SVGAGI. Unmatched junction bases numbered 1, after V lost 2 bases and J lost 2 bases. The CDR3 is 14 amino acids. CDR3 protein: CASSYAGGAYEQYF. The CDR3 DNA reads TGTGCCAGCAGTTACGCGGGGGGGGCCTACGAGCAGTACTTC.

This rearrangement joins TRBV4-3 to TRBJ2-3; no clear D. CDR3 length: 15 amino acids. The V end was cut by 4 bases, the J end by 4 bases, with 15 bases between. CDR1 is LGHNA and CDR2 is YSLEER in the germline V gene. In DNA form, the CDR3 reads TGCGCCAGCAGCCGAGATTGGGTAGCTGCAGATACGCAGTATTTT. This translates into CASSRDWVAADTQYF.

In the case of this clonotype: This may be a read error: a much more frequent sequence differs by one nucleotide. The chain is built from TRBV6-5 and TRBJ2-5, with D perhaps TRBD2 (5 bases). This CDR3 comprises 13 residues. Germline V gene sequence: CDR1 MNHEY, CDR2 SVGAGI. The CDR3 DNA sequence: TGTGCCGGCCAGGAGCGGCATTGGGAGACCCAGTGCTTC. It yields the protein CAGQERHWETQCF.

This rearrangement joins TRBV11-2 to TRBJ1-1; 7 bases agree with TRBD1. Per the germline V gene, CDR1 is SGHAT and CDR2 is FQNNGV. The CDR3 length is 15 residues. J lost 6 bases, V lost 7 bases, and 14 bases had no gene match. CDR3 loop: CASTSMGQPGAEAFF. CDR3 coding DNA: TGTGCCAGCACCAGCATGGGACAGCCCGGCGCTGAAGCTTTCTTT.

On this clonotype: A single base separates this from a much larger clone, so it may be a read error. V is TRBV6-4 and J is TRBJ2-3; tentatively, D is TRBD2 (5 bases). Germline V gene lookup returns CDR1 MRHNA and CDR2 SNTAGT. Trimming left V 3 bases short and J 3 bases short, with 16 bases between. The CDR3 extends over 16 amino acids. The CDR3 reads CASSEGAVDRTDTQYF. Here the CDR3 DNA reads TGTGCCAGCAGTGAGGGAGCGGTGGATCGTACAGATACGCAGTATTTT.

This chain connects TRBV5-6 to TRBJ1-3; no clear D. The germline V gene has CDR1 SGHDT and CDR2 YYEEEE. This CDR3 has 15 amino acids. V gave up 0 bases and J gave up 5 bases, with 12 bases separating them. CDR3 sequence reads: CASSLDYGARNTIYF. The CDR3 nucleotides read TGTGCCAGCAGCTTGGACTATGGTGCTCGAAACACCATATATTTT. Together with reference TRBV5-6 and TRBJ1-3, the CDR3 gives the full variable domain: DAGVTQSPTHLIKTRGQQVTLRCSPKSGHDTVSWYQQALGQGPQFIFQYYEEEERQRGNFPDRFSGHQFPNYSSELNVNALLLGDSALYLCASSLDYGARNTIYFGEGSWLTVV.

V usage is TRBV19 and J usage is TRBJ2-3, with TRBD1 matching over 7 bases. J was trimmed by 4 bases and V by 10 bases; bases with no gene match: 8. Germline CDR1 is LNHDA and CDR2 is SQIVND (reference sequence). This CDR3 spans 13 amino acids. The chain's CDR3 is CATQTGFADTQYF. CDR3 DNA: TGTGCCACTCAGACAGGGTTCGCAGATACGCAGTATTTT.

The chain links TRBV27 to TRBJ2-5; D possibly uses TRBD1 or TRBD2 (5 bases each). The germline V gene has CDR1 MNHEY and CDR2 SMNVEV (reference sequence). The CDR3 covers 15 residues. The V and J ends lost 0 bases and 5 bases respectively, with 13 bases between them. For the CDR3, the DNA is TGTGCCAGCAGTTTATCTGTTGGCAGGGAGGAGACCCAGTACTTC. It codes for CASSLSVGREETQYF.